The 7 T cell receptor beta chains below were found in one sample sequenced in a study of blood T cell repertoires in COVID-19. Assay used: immunoSEQ multiplex PCR; TCRdb lists only in-frame clones, some missing. The sample lists fewer than 400,000 clones, more than 85% seen once, with about 3% in the top ten. The sequenced sample was peripheral blood. These receptors all stem from a human donor in a cohort sampled during active COVID-19.

The chain couples TRBV5-6 to TRBJ1-5; TRBD1 aligns across 8 bases. Germline V gives CDR1 SGHDT, CDR2 YYEEEE. Germline trimming cut 2 bases from V and 2 bases from J; bases unmatched to any gene: 12. The CDR3 spans 18 residues. CDR3 protein: CASSFGPGGLGGNQPQHF. CDR3 coding DNA: TGTGCCAGCAGCTTTGGGCCAGGGGGCTTAGGTGGCAATCAGCCCCAGCATTTT.

This clone appeared once. The chain combines TRBV7-2 with TRBJ2-7; 9 bases are a match to TRBD2. This CDR3 contains 16 residues. Germline V gene lookup returns CDR1 SGHTA and CDR2 FQGNSA. With V trimmed by 4 bases and J by 2 bases, 9 bases remained unmatched. CDR3: CASSSSSGGPPYEQYF. CDR3 coding DNA: TGTGCCAGCAGCTCATCGAGCGGGGGGCCCCCCTACGAGCAGTACTTC. Using reference TRBV7-2 and TRBJ2-7 for the parts outside the CDR3, the full variable domain is GAGVSQSPSNKVTEKGKDVELRCDPISGHTALYWYRQSLGQGLEFLIYFQGNSAPDKSGLPSDRFSAERTGGSVSTLTIQRTQQEDSAVYLCASSSSSGGPPYEQYFGPGTRLTVT.

This clone has just a few counts. The chain recombines TRBV15 with TRBJ1-5, with 10 bases aligning to TRBD1. Trimming cost V 3 bases and J 2 bases; bases outside gene matches: 4. The germline V gene has CDR1 LNHNV and CDR2 YYDKDF (reference sequence). This CDR3 comprises 16 residues. In DNA form, the CDR3 reads TGTGCCACCAGCAGGTCAGGGACAGGGGGCAATCAGCCCCAGCATTTT. Encoded protein: CATSRSGTGGNQPQHF. Full variable domain (remainder filled in from reference TRBV15 and TRBJ1-5): DAMVIQNPRYQVTQFGKPVTLSCSQTLNHNVMYWYQQKSSQAPKLLFHYYDKDFNNEADTPDNFQSRRPNTSFCFLDIRSPGLGDTAMYLCATSRSGTGGNQPQHFGDGTRLSIL.

The chain joins TRBV28 to TRBJ1-4, with D tentatively TRBD1 (5 bases). CDR3 length: 13 amino acids. Trimming cost V 3 bases and J 8 bases, with 10 bases left between them. Germline assignment: CDR1 MDHEN and CDR2 SYDVKM. CDR3 region: CASSLGRREKLFF. The CDR3 nucleotides read TGTGCCAGCAGTTTGGGGCGGAGAGAAAAACTGTTTTTT.

The chain is built from TRBV19 and TRBJ2-1, with D perhaps matching TRBD1 (7 bases). This CDR3 is 16 amino acids long. Germline lookup yields CDR1 LNHDA and CDR2 SQIVND (reference sequence). With 9 bases removed from V and 9 bases from J, the gap between germline ends came to 27 bases. DNA for the CDR3: TGTGCCAGCAAGTCCCAGGAGGGGGCGAAGGCCCTTGAGCAGTTCTTC. Amino acids: CASKSQEGAKALEQFF.

The chain employs TRBV6-6 and TRBJ1-1; TRBD1 aligns across 7 bases. Trimming at V came to 2 bases and at J to 6 bases, leaving 6 bases not matched to a gene. Germline assignment: CDR1 MNHNY and CDR2 SVGAGI (reference sequence). The CDR3 is made up of 14 amino acids. CDR3 nucleotide sequence: TGTGCCAGCAGTTACGTCCAGGGGGTGGCTGAAGCTTTCTTT. The encoded protein is CASSYVQGVAEAFF.

This chain connects TRBV28 to TRBJ2-1; TRBD1 aligns across 8 bases. The CDR3 contains 19 residues. V shed 8 bases and J 0 bases; nucleotides not matched to a gene: 18. Germline lookup yields CDR1 MDHEN and CDR2 SYDVKM. CDR3 bases: TGTGCCAGCTACCCGTTAGAGGCGGGACAGGACAGCTCCTACAATGAGCAGTTCTTC. It specifies CASYPLEAGQDSSYNEQFF.